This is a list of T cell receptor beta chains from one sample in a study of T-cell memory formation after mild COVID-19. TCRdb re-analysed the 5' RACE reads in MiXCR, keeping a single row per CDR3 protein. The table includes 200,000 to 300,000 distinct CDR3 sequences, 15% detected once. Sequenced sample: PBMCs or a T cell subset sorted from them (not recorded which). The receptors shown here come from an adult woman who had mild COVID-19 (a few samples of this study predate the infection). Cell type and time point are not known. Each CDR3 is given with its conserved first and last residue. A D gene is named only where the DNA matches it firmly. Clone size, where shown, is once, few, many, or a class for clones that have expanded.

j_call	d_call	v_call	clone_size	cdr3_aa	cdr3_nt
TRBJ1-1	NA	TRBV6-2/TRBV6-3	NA	CASGKLNTEAFF	TGTGCCAGCGGTAAGTTGAACACTGAAGCTTTCTTT
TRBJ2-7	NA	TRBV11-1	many	CASSSDYSGPYEQYF	TGTGCCAGCAGCTCCGACTATTCTGGACCCTACGAGCAGTACTTC
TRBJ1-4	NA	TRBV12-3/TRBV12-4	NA	CASRSAVSSNEKLFF	TGTGCCAGCAGGAGCGCGGTCAGTTCTAATGAAAAACTGTTTTTT
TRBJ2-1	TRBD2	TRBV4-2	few	CASSQYRRRGDNEQFF	TGTGCCAGCAGCCAGTACCGGAGGCGGGGGGACAATGAGCAGTTCTTC
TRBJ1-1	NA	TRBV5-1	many	CASSLRQGTTEAFF	TGCGCCAGCAGCTTGCGCCAGGGGACCACTGAAGCTTTCTTT
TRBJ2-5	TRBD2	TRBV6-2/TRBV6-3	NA	CASRGLADLKETQYF	TGTGCCAGCAGGGGACTAGCGGATCTCAAAGAGACCCAGTACTTC
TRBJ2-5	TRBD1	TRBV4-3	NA	CASSRTGGGGETQYF	TGCGCCAGCAGCCGTACAGGGGGCGGCGGAGAGACCCAGTACTTC
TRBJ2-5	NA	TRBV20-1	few	CSASDREVQETQYF	TGCAGTGCTAGCGACAGGGAGGTCCAAGAGACCCAGTACTTC
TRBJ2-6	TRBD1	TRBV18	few	CASSLRQGLLANVLTF	TGTGCCAGCTCACTCAGACAGGGGTTGTTGGCCAACGTCCTGACTTTC
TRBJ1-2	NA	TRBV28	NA	CASRALGAGYGYTF	TGTGCCAGCAGGGCTCTTGGGGCGGGCTATGGCTACACCTTC
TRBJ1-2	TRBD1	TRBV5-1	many	CASSLDRGGPYGYTF	TGCGCCAGCAGCTTGGACAGGGGTGGTCCCTATGGCTACACCTTC
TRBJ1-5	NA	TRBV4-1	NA	CASSQGVYSNQPQHF	TGCGCCAGCAGCCAAGGGGTCTATAGCAATCAGCCCCAGCATTTT
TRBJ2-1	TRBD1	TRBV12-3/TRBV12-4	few	CASSPRGRSYNEQFF	TGTGCCAGCAGTCCCAGGGGGCGAAGCTACAATGAGCAGTTCTTC
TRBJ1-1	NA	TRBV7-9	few	CASSLSPLGKTNTEAFF	TGTGCCAGCAGCTTAAGTCCCTTAGGCAAGACAAACACTGAAGCTTTCTTT